Listed below are T cell receptor beta chains from one sample, sequenced in a study of cytomegalovirus exposure and HLA in healthy donors. Using immunoSEQ multiplex PCR, the repertoire was profiled, and TCRdb retains in-frame clones only, with some absent. The table records roughly 150,000 clones, roughly 75% of them present only once. The source material was PBMCs. These receptors originate from a female donor in good health and CMV-seronegative. CDR3s include the opening cysteine and the closing phenylalanine or tryptophan. A D gene is named only where the DNA matches it firmly. A clone size is listed for some rows: how often the clone was seen (once, few, many), or a class if it is expanded.

.	TRBD1	TRBJ2-7	TRBV19	CASRGTEIYEQYF	TGTGCCAGCCGAGGGACAGAGATCTACGAGCAGTACTTC
.	.	TRBJ2-5	TRBV4-2	CASSQDQRGETQYF	TGTGCCAGCAGCCAAGATCAAAGGGGAGAGACCCAGTACTTC
.	TRBD1	TRBJ2-5	TRBV7-7	CASSSTGIETQYF	TGTGCTAGCAGCTCGACAGGGATTGAGACCCAGTACTTC
.	TRBD2	TRBJ2-5	TRBV5-6	CASSLRSGGAQTQYF	TGTGCCAGCAGCCTCCGAAGCGGGGGGGCGCAGACCCAGTACTTC
.	.	TRBJ1-6	TRBV28	CASSPAGQLSHSPLHF	TGTGCCAGCAGCCCAGCCGGACAGCTGAGCCATTCACCCCTCCACTTT
once	.	TRBJ1-1	TRBV7-2	CASSLAGAEAFF	TGTGCCAGCAGCTTAGCAGGGGCTGAAGCTTTCTTT
.	TRBD2	TRBJ2-1	TRBV11-3	CASSLTHSGGANYNEQFF	TGTGCCAGCAGCTTGACCCACAGCGGGGGGGCTAACTACAATGAGCAGTTCTTC
few	TRBD1	TRBJ1-1	TRBV19	CASSTTGGGTEAFF	TGTGCCAGTAGTACCACAGGGGGCGGCACTGAAGCTTTCTTT
.	.	TRBJ2-5	TRBV6-5	CASSYGKGTETQYF	TGTGCCAGCAGTTACGGAAAAGGGACTGAGACCCAGTACTTC
.	TRBD2	TRBJ2-5	TRBV5-6	CASSYKGLAGGLETQYF	TGTGCCAGCAGCTACAAGGGACTAGCGGGGGGGCTGGAGACCCAGTACTTC
.	TRBD1	TRBJ2-7	TRBV27	CASSQTGMGYEQYF	TGTGCCAGCAGCCAGACAGGGATGGGGTACGAGCAGTACTTC
.	TRBD1	TRBJ2-7	TRBV25-1	CASSAGQASSYEQYF	TGTGCCAGCAGTGCTGGACAGGCGAGCTCCTACGAGCAGTACTTC
.	TRBD1	TRBJ1-2	TRBV6-5	CASSPDRQGFYGYTF	TGTGCCAGCAGCCCAGATAGACAGGGGTTCTATGGCTACACCTTC
once	.	TRBJ2-1	TRBV7-6	CASGTYNEQFF	TGTGCCTCGGGGACCTACAATGAGCAGTTCTTC
.	.	TRBJ2-7	TRBV25-1	CASSSPQKSGSSAYEQYF	TGTGCCAGCAGTAGCCCCCAAAAATCAGGGTCGAGCGCCTACGAGCAGTACTTC
.	.	TRBJ1-2	TRBV15	CATSRALPGGDGYTF	TGTGCCACCAGCAGAGCTCTACCAGGCGGGGATGGCTACACCTTC
.	.	TRBJ2-5	TRBV19	CASSAGYLQETQYF	TGTGCCAGTAGTGCGGGGTATCTACAAGAGACCCAGTACTTC
.	.	TRBJ2-6	TRBV9	CASSVAGAGFSGANVLTF	TGTGCCAGCAGCGTAGCTGGGGCCGGGTTCTCTGGGGCCAACGTCCTGACTTTC
.	.	TRBJ1-5	TRBV6-5	CASKRGGSNQPQHF	TGTGCCAGCAAGCGAGGCGGTAGCAATCAGCCCCAGCATTTT
once	TRBD2	TRBJ2-3	TRBV19	CASSAGLAGGLSTDTQYF	TGTGCCAGTAGTGCCGGACTAGCGGGGGGGCTTAGCACAGATACGCAGTATTTT
once	.	TRBJ1-4	TRBV28	CASSRDPNEKLFF	TGTGCCAGCAGTCGAGATCCTAATGAAAAACTGTTTTTT
.	.	TRBJ2-3	TRBV9	CASSVKDSMQYF	TGTGCCAGCAGCGTAAAGGACAGCATGCAGTATTTT
.	TRBD1	TRBJ1-2	TRBV19	CASKNRGLVSGYTF	TGTGCCAGCAAGAACAGGGGGCTTGTTTCGGGCTACACCTTC
.	.	TRBJ2-2	TRBV10-3	CAISESDSGSNTGELFF	TGTGCCATCAGTGAGTCCGATAGCGGCTCGAACACCGGGGAGCTGTTTTTT
.	TRBD1	TRBJ2-1	TRBV27	CASRLIGGPSSYNEQFF	TGTGCCAGCAGGCTCATAGGGGGCCCGAGCTCCTACAATGAGCAGTTCTTC
.	TRBD1	TRBJ1-1	TRBV19	CASSMGRTGRNTEAFF	TGTGCCAGTAGTATGGGTCGGACAGGTAGGAACACTGAAGCTTTCTTT
.	.	TRBJ2-1	TRBV5-1	CASSLATTPEGEQFF	TGCGCCAGCAGCTTGGCCACGACTCCTGAGGGTGAGCAGTTCTTC
few	.	TRBJ1-2	TRBV5-1	CASSVPGHSRGGYTF	TGCGCCAGCAGCGTACCGGGACATTCGAGGGGTGGCTACACCTTC
.	.	TRBJ1-5	TRBV15	CATSEGVLGSNQPQHF	TGTGCCACCAGCGAGGGGGTACTTGGTAGCAATCAGCCCCAGCATTTT
.	.	TRBJ2-7	TRBV7-6	CASSLRSGSRKRTYEQYF	TGTGCCAGCAGCTTGAGGTCCGGGAGCCGCAAGCGGACTTACGAGCAGTACTTC
.	.	TRBJ1-2	TRBV5-6	CASRQGNNGYTF	TGTGCCAGCCGGCAGGGTAATAATGGCTACACCTTC
.	.	TRBJ1-1	TRBV4-3	CASSQRIVGGTEAFF	TGCGCCAGCAGCCAACGTATCGTCGGGGGCACTGAAGCTTTCTTT
.	.	TRBJ1-1	TRBV5-6	CASSPIGGNTEAFF	TGTGCCAGCAGCCCGATAGGGGGGAACACTGAAGCTTTCTTT
few	TRBD2	TRBJ2-7	TRBV6-6	CASSPLAGASYEQYF	TGTGCCAGCAGTCCCCTAGCGGGGGCCTCCTACGAGCAGTACTTC
.	.	TRBJ1-6	TRBV28	CASRPNGSPLHF	TGTGCCAGCAGACCGAACGGTTCACCCCTCCACTTT
.	TRBD2	TRBJ2-7	TRBV7-2	CASSLGTSATYEQYF	TGTGCCAGCAGCTTAGGGACTAGCGCAACCTACGAGCAGTACTTC
.	.	TRBJ2-4	TRBV15	CAIATGFDKNIQYF	TGTGCCATCGCCACAGGGTTTGACAAAAACATTCAGTACTTC
few	.	TRBJ2-3	TRBV5-1	CASRRGYDTDTQYF	TGCGCCAGCAGACGAGGATACGACACAGATACGCAGTATTTT
.	.	TRBJ2-1	TRBV9	CASSAPGHLKQFF	TGTGCCAGCAGCGCCCCCGGACACCTCAAGCAGTTCTTC
.	TRBD1	TRBJ1-1	TRBV30	CAFNRGVNTEAFF	TGTGCCTTCAACAGGGGGGTGAACACTGAAGCTTTCTTT
.	.	TRBJ2-7	TRBV5-4	CASSLVGSYEQYF	TGTGCCAGCAGCTTGGTCGGCTCCTACGAGCAGTACTTC
.	.	TRBJ2-7	TRBV5-5	CASSFPGSYEQYF	TGTGCCAGCAGCTTTCCAGGCTCCTACGAGCAGTACTTC
.	TRBD1	TRBJ2-1	TRBV5-1	CASSQGGLSSHEQFF	TGCGCCAGCAGCCAAGGGGGCCTGTCCTCGCATGAGCAGTTCTTC
.	.	TRBJ2-7	TRBV15	CATPLRVGSYEQYF	TGTGCCACCCCGCTCAGGGTAGGGTCCTACGAGCAGTACTTC
.	.	TRBJ2-7	TRBV28	CASSPPGYEQYF	TGTGCCAGCAGTCCCCCGGGGTACGAGCAGTACTTC